The sequence of this T cell receptor beta chain was determined in a study of monozygotic twins with cystic fibrosis. The method was immunoSEQ multiplex PCR; TCRdb's version includes in-frame clones alone and lacks a portion of them. Here the sample spans under 40,000 clones, approximately 96% being singletons. Trimming stripped 5 bases from V and 0 bases from J, with 8 bases between. Per the germline V gene, CDR1 is GTSNPN and CDR2 is SVGIG (reference sequence). This CDR3 is 12 amino acids long. This clonotype was obtained from a girl aged 2 to 10 with cystic fibrosis. The V call is TRBV30, the J call TRBJ2-7; possibly TRBD1 for D (5 bases). Material for sequencing was blood. Written as DNA, the CDR3 is TGTGCCTGGGGCAGGGACTCCTACGAGCAGTACTTC. Residues: CAWGRDSYEQYF. The entire variable domain, with the rest obtained from reference TRBV30 and TRBJ2-7, is as follows: SQTIHQWPATLVQPVGSPLSLECTVEGTSNPNLYWYRQAAGRGLQLLFYSVGIGQISSEVPQNLSASRPQDRQFILSSKKLLLSDSGFYLCAWGRDSYEQYFGPGTRLTVT.